Listed below are T cell receptor beta chains from one sample, sequenced in a study of beta chain features in type 1 diabetes. Produced via immunoSEQ multiplex PCR; TCRdb's table is partial and in-frame only. This sample carries hundreds of thousands of clones, about a sixth of them seen once, and the ten largest clones take more than 0.08%. Input material: naive CD4+ T cells from blood. Every receptor here comes from a man between 18 and 29 years old in good health. Each CDR3 is given with its conserved first and last residue. Only some rows state a clone size, as once, few, many or a class for expanded clones.

clone_size: few
v_call: TRBV28
cdr3_length: 15
j_call: TRBJ2-7
cdr3_aa: CASSSPGQGSYEQYF

clone_size: .
v_call: TRBV5-4
cdr3_length: 16
j_call: TRBJ2-6
cdr3_aa: CASSLGGDSGANVLTF

clone_size: .
v_call: TRBV5-4
cdr3_length: 14
j_call: TRBJ1-4
cdr3_aa: CASSQTGSNEKLFF

clone_size: .
v_call: TRBV12-5
cdr3_length: 17
j_call: TRBJ2-2
cdr3_aa: CASGLYVPGRISGELFF

clone_size: few
v_call: TRBV4-2
cdr3_length: 15
j_call: TRBJ1-1
cdr3_aa: CASSRETRSNTEAFF

clone_size: .
v_call: TRBV7-8
cdr3_length: 16
j_call: TRBJ2-7
cdr3_aa: CASSLVRLAGRNEQYF

clone_size: .
v_call: TRBV30
cdr3_length: 12
j_call: TRBJ1-2
cdr3_aa: CAWNRGASGYTF

clone_size: few
v_call: TRBV5-4
cdr3_length: 16
j_call: TRBJ1-2
cdr3_aa: CASSPPGQEINYGYTF

clone_size: .
v_call: TRBV4-3
cdr3_length: 15
j_call: TRBJ2-7
cdr3_aa: CASSQITGPTYEQYF

clone_size: .
v_call: TRBV4-1
cdr3_length: 16
j_call: TRBJ1-5
cdr3_aa: CASSQTTGYSNQPQHF

clone_size: few
v_call: TRBV10-2
cdr3_length: 13
j_call: TRBJ2-3
cdr3_aa: CASTEAGKDTQYF

clone_size: .
v_call: TRBV4-3
cdr3_length: 20
j_call: TRBJ2-3
cdr3_aa: CASSQRPASGDVRVHGTQYF

clone_size: .
v_call: TRBV10-3
cdr3_length: 14
j_call: TRBJ2-7
cdr3_aa: CAISDGEGAYEQYF

clone_size: .
v_call: TRBV28
cdr3_length: 14
j_call: TRBJ1-2
cdr3_aa: CASSTAGLGYGYTF

clone_size: .
v_call: TRBV4-3
cdr3_length: 16
j_call: TRBJ2-5
cdr3_aa: CASSQGTGRAQETQYF

clone_size: .
v_call: TRBV4-3
cdr3_length: 16
j_call: TRBJ1-5
cdr3_aa: CASSQERDLVSQPQHF

clone_size: few
v_call: TRBV21-1
cdr3_length: 16
j_call: TRBJ2-2
cdr3_aa: CASTPRDRVESGELFF

clone_size: few
v_call: TRBV5-1
cdr3_length: 15
j_call: TRBJ2-1
cdr3_aa: CASKEGLGIYNEQFF

clone_size: .
v_call: TRBV6-5
cdr3_length: 14
j_call: TRBJ1-1
cdr3_aa: CASSRDSLNTEAFF

clone_size: few
v_call: TRBV4-1
cdr3_length: 15
j_call: TRBJ2-7
cdr3_aa: CASSQVGGGSYEQYF

clone_size: .
v_call: TRBV7-9
cdr3_length: 14
j_call: TRBJ2-1
cdr3_aa: CASSSLGGGDEQFF

clone_size: few
v_call: TRBV10-3
cdr3_length: 14
j_call: TRBJ2-2
cdr3_aa: CAISSPAGTGELFF

clone_size: .
v_call: TRBV19
cdr3_length: 17
j_call: TRBJ2-1
cdr3_aa: CASYGGARSGTYNEQFF

clone_size: few
v_call: TRBV7-6
cdr3_length: 19
j_call: TRBJ2-1
cdr3_aa: CASSALGGASGRQYNEQFF

clone_size: few
v_call: TRBV7-6
cdr3_length: 15
j_call: TRBJ1-1
cdr3_aa: CASSLGPGTNTEAFF

clone_size: few
v_call: TRBV7-3
cdr3_length: 16
j_call: TRBJ2-2
cdr3_aa: CASSPQGSGRAGELFF

clone_size: .
v_call: TRBV27
cdr3_length: 15
j_call: TRBJ2-7
cdr3_aa: CASSFLGQGDHEQYF

clone_size: few
v_call: TRBV9
cdr3_length: 14
j_call: TRBJ1-4
cdr3_aa: CASSKPGVTEKLFF

clone_size: few
v_call: TRBV5-8
cdr3_length: 14
j_call: TRBJ2-5
cdr3_aa: CASSFGGAEETQYF

clone_size: few
v_call: TRBV7-6
cdr3_length: 16
j_call: TRBJ2-1
cdr3_aa: CASSRFGQGASHEQFF

clone_size: .
v_call: TRBV5-4
cdr3_length: 13
j_call: TRBJ2-7
cdr3_aa: CASTRLGSYEQYF

clone_size: .
v_call: TRBV9
cdr3_length: 17
j_call: TRBJ2-3
cdr3_aa: CASSALGLAGVVDTQYF

clone_size: few
v_call: TRBV28
cdr3_length: 14
j_call: TRBJ1-5
cdr3_aa: CASNWGTSNQPQHF

clone_size: .
v_call: TRBV7-3
cdr3_length: 16
j_call: TRBJ1-5
cdr3_aa: CASSLTGVGSNQPQHF

clone_size: .
v_call: TRBV7-8
cdr3_length: 15
j_call: TRBJ1-1
cdr3_aa: CASSSPWDRNTEAFF

clone_size: .
v_call: TRBV18
cdr3_length: 17
j_call: TRBJ2-7
cdr3_aa: CASSPPGAGQGRREQYF

clone_size: .
v_call: TRBV6-6
cdr3_length: 15
j_call: TRBJ2-7
cdr3_aa: CASSPNRDSTYEQYF

clone_size: few
v_call: TRBV7-9
cdr3_length: 15
j_call: TRBJ1-6
cdr3_aa: CASSVLTDYNSPLHF

clone_size: few
v_call: TRBV7-2
cdr3_length: 14
j_call: TRBJ2-3
cdr3_aa: CASSAGQSTDTQYF

clone_size: few
v_call: TRBV14
cdr3_length: 14
j_call: TRBJ2-2
cdr3_aa: CASSRDLNTGELFF

clone_size: .
v_call: TRBV19
cdr3_length: 18
j_call: TRBJ2-1
cdr3_aa: CASSTQPTTSGRPTEQFF

clone_size: .
v_call: TRBV7-2
cdr3_length: 12
j_call: TRBJ1-1
cdr3_aa: CASSFLVTEAFF

clone_size: .
v_call: TRBV23-1
cdr3_length: 17
j_call: TRBJ2-5
cdr3_aa: CASSPPRGRPTQETQYF

clone_size: .
v_call: TRBV19
cdr3_length: 16
j_call: TRBJ2-3
cdr3_aa: CASRPLGQGPTDTQYF

clone_size: few
v_call: TRBV28
cdr3_length: 14
j_call: TRBJ1-3
cdr3_aa: CASREGSAGNTIYF

clone_size: few
v_call: TRBV19
cdr3_length: 14
j_call: TRBJ1-5
cdr3_aa: CASSRREGNQPQHF

clone_size: few
v_call: TRBV11-2
cdr3_length: 11
j_call: TRBJ2-3
cdr3_aa: CASSLVNTQYF

clone_size: .
v_call: TRBV7-2
cdr3_length: 13
j_call: TRBJ1-1
cdr3_aa: CASSFRGNTEAFF

clone_size: few
v_call: TRBV27
cdr3_length: 18
j_call: TRBJ2-3
cdr3_aa: CASSSLAFAEPRADTQYF

clone_size: .
v_call: TRBV28
cdr3_length: 15
j_call: TRBJ2-2
cdr3_aa: CASFWGSGNTGELFF

clone_size: few
v_call: TRBV19
cdr3_length: 13
j_call: TRBJ2-1
cdr3_aa: CASKFRDYNEQFF

clone_size: .
v_call: TRBV7-8
cdr3_length: 17
j_call: TRBJ2-3
cdr3_aa: CASSKASGLAGTDTQYF

clone_size: .
v_call: TRBV6-1
cdr3_length: 12
j_call: TRBJ1-1
cdr3_aa: CASNRMNTEAFF